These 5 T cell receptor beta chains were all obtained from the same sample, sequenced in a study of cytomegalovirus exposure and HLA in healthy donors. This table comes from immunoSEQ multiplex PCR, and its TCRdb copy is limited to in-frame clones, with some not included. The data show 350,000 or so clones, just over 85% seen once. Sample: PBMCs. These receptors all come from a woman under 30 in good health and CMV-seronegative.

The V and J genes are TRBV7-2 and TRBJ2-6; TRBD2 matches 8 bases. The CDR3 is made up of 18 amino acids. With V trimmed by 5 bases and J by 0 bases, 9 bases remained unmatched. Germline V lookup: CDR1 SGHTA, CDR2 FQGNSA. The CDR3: CASSPHGLANSGANVLTF. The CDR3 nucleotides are TGTGCCAGCAGCCCGCATGGACTAGCTAACTCTGGGGCCAACGTCCTGACTTTC.

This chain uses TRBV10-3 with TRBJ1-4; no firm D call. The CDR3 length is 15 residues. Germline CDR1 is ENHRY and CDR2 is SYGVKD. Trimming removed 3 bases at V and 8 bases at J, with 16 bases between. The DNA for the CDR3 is TGTGCCATCAGTGAAAAGGGTAGTCTAGCCGAAAAACTGTTTTTT. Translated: CAISEKGSLAEKLFF.

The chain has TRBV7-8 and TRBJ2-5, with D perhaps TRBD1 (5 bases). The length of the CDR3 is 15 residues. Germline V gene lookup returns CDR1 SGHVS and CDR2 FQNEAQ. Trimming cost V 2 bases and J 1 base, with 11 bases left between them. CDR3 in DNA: TGTGCCAGCAGCTTACTTTGGGGCCTCCAAGAGACCCAGTACTTC. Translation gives CASSLLWGLQETQYF.

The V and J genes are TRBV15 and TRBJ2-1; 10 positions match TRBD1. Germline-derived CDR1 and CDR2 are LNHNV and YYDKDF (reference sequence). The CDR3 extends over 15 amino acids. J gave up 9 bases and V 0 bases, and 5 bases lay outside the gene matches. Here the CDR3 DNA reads TGTGCCACCAGCAGAGAGGGACAGGGGACGGGTGAGCAGTTCTTC. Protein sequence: CATSREGQGTGEQFF.

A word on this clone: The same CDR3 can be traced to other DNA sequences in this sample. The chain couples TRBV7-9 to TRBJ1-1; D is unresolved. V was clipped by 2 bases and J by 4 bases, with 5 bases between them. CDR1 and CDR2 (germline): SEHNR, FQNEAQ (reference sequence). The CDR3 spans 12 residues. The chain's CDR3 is CASSLMSTEAFF. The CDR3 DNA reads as TGTGCCAGCAGCTTAATGAGCACTGAAGCTTTCTTT.